This is a list of T cell receptor beta chains from one sample in a study of OX40 agonist ivuxolimab in advanced cancers. The assay was immunoSEQ multiplex PCR, and TCRdb's table has in-frame clones only and misses some. The sample shows approximately 15,000 clones, 70% of them seen only once. The input for sequencing was CD4+ or CD8+ T cells sorted from blood, taken in a trial of the OX40 agonist ivuxolimab. All receptors come from an adult with an advanced solid tumor such as melanoma, head and neck, liver or kidney cancer. CDR3s leave out the opening cysteine and the closing phenylalanine or tryptophan. Fields, in order: J gene, clone size, V gene, CDR3 protein. Expanded clones get a size class; other rows say once, few or many, or leave the size out.

j_call: TRBJ1-5
clone_size: NA
v_call: TRBV28
cdr3_aa: ASSLGQGYRQPQH

j_call: TRBJ1-1
clone_size: few
v_call: TRBV13
cdr3_aa: ASRHRGHSNTEAF

j_call: TRBJ1-1
clone_size: NA
v_call: TRBV6-1
cdr3_aa: ASSEEGWGFDTEAF

j_call: TRBJ2-7
clone_size: few
v_call: TRBV30
cdr3_aa: AWRYSSGGYEQY

j_call: TRBJ2-7
clone_size: NA
v_call: TRBV27
cdr3_aa: ASSSRDAHYEQY

j_call: TRBJ2-2
clone_size: NA
v_call: TRBV19
cdr3_aa: ASSIYEGSNTGELF

j_call: TRBJ2-7
clone_size: medium-sized
v_call: TRBV2
cdr3_aa: ASSEERQGDYEQY

j_call: TRBJ2-3
clone_size: once
v_call: TRBV4-1
cdr3_aa: ASSNRDFSTDTQY

j_call: TRBJ2-7
clone_size: medium-sized
v_call: TRBV19
cdr3_aa: ASSILAGAYEQY

j_call: TRBJ2-7
clone_size: NA
v_call: TRBV2
cdr3_aa: ASSESPGTEETYEQY

j_call: TRBJ1-1
clone_size: NA
v_call: TRBV11-2
cdr3_aa: ASSALAGTVMNTEAF

j_call: TRBJ2-5
clone_size: NA
v_call: TRBV14
cdr3_aa: ASSNTRETQY

j_call: TRBJ2-7
clone_size: NA
v_call: TRBV10-3
cdr3_aa: AINGGVRENIAVYEQY

j_call: TRBJ1-2
clone_size: medium-sized
v_call: TRBV25-1
cdr3_aa: ASSWGYYGYT

j_call: TRBJ2-7
clone_size: NA
v_call: TRBV11-2
cdr3_aa: ASSLGAGRYEQY

j_call: TRBJ1-4
clone_size: NA
v_call: TRBV2
cdr3_aa: ASREGPLNEKLF

j_call: TRBJ2-5
clone_size: once
v_call: TRBV19
cdr3_aa: ASAGEVEETQY

j_call: TRBJ1-5
clone_size: NA
v_call: TRBV5-4
cdr3_aa: ASSLGQNQPQH

j_call: TRBJ2-2
clone_size: many
v_call: TRBV29-1
cdr3_aa: SVVATGELF

j_call: TRBJ2-7
clone_size: NA
v_call: TRBV4-1
cdr3_aa: ASSQETGGGEQY

j_call: TRBJ2-1
clone_size: NA
v_call: TRBV25-1
cdr3_aa: ASSESGRLSDEQF

j_call: TRBJ2-6
clone_size: NA
v_call: TRBV5-6
cdr3_aa: ASSFWAATGANVLT

j_call: TRBJ1-4
clone_size: NA
v_call: TRBV7-9
cdr3_aa: ASSLSGNEKLF